This is a list of T cell receptor beta chains from one sample in a study of T cell responses to AZD1222 COVID-19 vaccine. Data came from immunoSEQ multiplex PCR; TCRdb stores just in-frame clones and leaves some out. Found here are around 150,000 clones, around 88% of them singletons; the top ten hold about 3.7%. This material consisted of peripheral blood, taken on day 0 of MenACWY control vaccination. The receptors here all came from an adult in good health. Each CDR3 is given with its conserved first and last residue. The order of the fields is V gene, J gene, D gene, clone size, CDR3 protein, CDR3 DNA. D genes are given only for firm matches. The size of a clone is reported for some rows only, either as once, few or many, or as a class for expanded clones.

>TRBV7-9|TRBJ2-5|TRBD1|once
CASSLDREETQYF
TGTGCCAGCAGCTTGGACAGGGAAGAGACCCAGTACTTC
>TRBV6-5|TRBJ1-5|.|once
CASSSRLDQPQHF
TGTGCCAGCAGCTCTCGCCTCGATCAGCCCCAGCATTTT
>TRBV10-3|TRBJ2-1|TRBD2|.
CAISESSLAGGNEQFF
TGTGCCATCAGTGAGTCGAGCCTAGCGGGAGGCAATGAGCAGTTCTTC
>TRBV24-1|TRBJ2-3|TRBD1|.
CATRGTGGADTQYF
TGTGCCACCAGAGGGACAGGGGGCGCAGATACGCAGTATTTT
>TRBV2|TRBJ2-1|.|.
CASSEWSEGNEQFF
TGTGCCAGCAGTGAATGGTCTGAGGGCAATGAGCAGTTCTTC
>TRBV12-3/TRBV12-4|TRBJ2-1|.|.
CASSLVNEQFF
TGTGCCAGCAGTTTAGTGAATGAGCAGTTCTTC
>TRBV2|TRBJ1-1|TRBD1|.
CASKGAVRTEAFF
TGTGCCAGCAAGGGGGCCGTGAGGACTGAAGCTTTCTTT
>TRBV2|TRBJ1-1|.|.
CASRYKPTEAFF
TGTGCCAGCCGCTACAAACCCACTGAAGCTTTCTTT
>TRBV7-8|TRBJ2-1|.|.
CASSVGVSSYNEQFF
TGTGCCAGCAGCGTAGGGGTATCTTCCTACAATGAGCAGTTCTTC
>TRBV5-4|TRBJ2-2|.|.
CASSLLGELFF
TGTGCCAGCAGCTTACTCGGGGAGCTGTTTTTT
>TRBV9|TRBJ2-1|TRBD2|.
CASSVEGLDYNEQFF
TGTGCCAGCAGCGTAGAAGGACTAGACTACAATGAGCAGTTCTTC
>TRBV6-1|TRBJ2-1|TRBD2|.
CASSEEILTSSSSSYNEQFF
TGTGCCAGCAGTGAAGAAATTTTGACTAGCTCTTCGAGCTCCTACAATGAGCAGTTCTTC